The source of this TCR beta chain is a study of blood T cells in healthy people across ages. Broader study findings: Considered underestimates were the diversity estimates obtained from one million T cells.

Trimming cost V 6 bases and J 0 bases, with 8 bases left between them. This CDR3 comprises 12 residues. Germline-derived CDR1 and CDR2 are SQVTM and ANQGSEA. This clonotype has more than one count but fewer than ten. The target antigen is unknown. The second PCR ran about 6 to 11 cycles with a sample-barcoded 5' primer and J-beta primers. Each cDNA molecule was tagged by a template-switch adaptor with 12 random nucleotides. A minimum of 2.5 million CDR3-containing paired-end reads was obtained for each sample. TCRdb ran MiXCR on the 5' RACE reads and lists one entry per CDR3 protein. The sample holds 790,000 or so distinct CDR3 sequences; 56% are singletons and the top ten take 20% to 30%.

Sequencing was performed on blood. This clonotype originated in a middle-aged man in good health. The rearrangement joins TRBV29-1 to TRBJ1-2, with D maybe TRBD1 (5 bases). The CDR3 DNA follows: TGCAGCGTGGGGGATACTAACTATGGCTACACCTTC. This sequence encodes CSVGDTNYGYTF.